This T cell receptor (beta chain) derives from a study of cytomegalovirus exposure and HLA in healthy donors. Study-wide findings and caveats: Immune exposure was documented only through CMV serostatus. Analysis performed later showed TCR beta chains linked to HLA being more clonally expanded than equally common others.

In the case of this clone: Its specificity is not known.

Germline V gene data show CDR1 as SNHLY and CDR2 as FYNNEI. This CDR3 has 14 amino acids. Trimming stripped 3 bases from V and 8 bases from J, with 16 bases between. Although they were nominally healthy when sampled, donors likely had unrecorded immune exposures. PCR used 60 Vbeta primers and 13 Jbeta primers. Clones were sequenced by immunoSEQ multiplex PCR, and TCRdb holds only the in-frame ones, with some missing. The data hold roughly 170,000 clones, with approximately 84% observed a single time. The sequencing input was PBMCs. The clonotype was recovered from a woman aged 50 to 60 in good health and CMV-seropositive. This chain connects TRBV2 to TRBJ1-1; D possibly corresponds to TRBD1 (6 bases). The CDR3 sequence is CASSDLRAGVEAFF. In DNA, the CDR3 is TGTGCCAGCAGTGATCTGCGGGCAGGGGTAGAAGCTTTCTTT.